These 27 T cell receptor beta chains came from one sample sequenced in a study of T-cell memory formation after mild COVID-19. Via MiXCR, TCRdb re-called the 5' RACE reads, giving one row per CDR3 protein. In the table there are some 450,000 distinct CDR3 sequences, roughly 20% of which are singletons. Material for sequencing was PBMCs or a T cell subset sorted from them (not recorded which). The receptor set was obtained from an adult woman who had mild COVID-19 (a few samples of this study predate the infection). Cell type and time point are not known.

This clonotype appeared a few times. As DNA, the CDR3 is TGTGCCACCGCTGGTCGGGGCACTGAAGCTTTCTTT. It encodes CATAGRGTEAFF. V and J are TRBV15 and TRBJ1-1; D gene unclear. The length of the CDR3 is 12 residues. V dropped 8 bases and J dropped 4 bases, with 11 bases sitting between them. The germline V gene encodes CDR1 LNHNV and CDR2 YYDKDF (reference sequence).

This chain uses TRBV27 with TRBJ1-5, with D possibly being TRBD1 (5 bases). The CDR3 covers 13 residues. The V gene lost 6 bases and the J gene lost 5 bases, with 11 bases spanning the gap. Germline assignment: CDR1 MNHEY and CDR2 SMNVEV (reference sequence). The chain's CDR3 is CASSRDSHQPQHF. CDR3 in DNA: TGTGCCAGCAGCCGGGACTCCCATCAGCCCCAGCATTTT.

This clonotype has only a few counts. The chain's CDR3 is CASSRRGPQETQYF. In DNA form, the CDR3 reads TGCGCCAGCAGCCGGAGGGGGCCTCAAGAGACCCAGTACTTC. This chain uses TRBV5-1 with TRBJ2-5; a possible D gene is TRBD1 (7 bases). The V gene lost 4 bases and the J gene lost 2 bases, with 12 bases spanning the gap. This CDR3 spans 14 amino acids. Per germline, CDR1 SGHRS and CDR2 YFSETQ.

This clonotype has only a few counts. The V gene is TRBV24-1, the J gene TRBJ2-5; 9 bases match TRBD2. The CDR3 has 20 amino acids. With 1 base clipped from V and 4 bases from J, the junction kept 18 bases outside the gene matches. Germline lookup yields CDR1 KGHDR and CDR2 SFDVKD. The CDR3, as DNA: TGTGCCACCAGTGATTTCATAGGCGGGGGGGACATTTCTAACGGAGAGACCCAGTACTTC. It is translated as CATSDFIGGGDISNGETQYF.

CDR3 DNA sequence: TGTGCCAGCAATTTAGGGACATCGGGAAACACCATATATTTT. This codes for CASNLGTSGNTIYF. The chain carries TRBV7-9 and TRBJ1-3; maybe TRBD1 (6 bases). V was clipped by 7 bases and J by 4 bases, with 14 bases between them. The germline V gene encodes CDR1 SEHNR and CDR2 FQNEAQ (reference sequence). This CDR3 has 14 residues.

In this sample, this clonotype turned up a few times. The CDR3, as DNA: TGTGCCACCAGTGATTTGGCGGGAGGGGCCTACAATGAGCAGTTCTTC. It yields the protein CATSDLAGGAYNEQFF. The chain combines TRBV24-1 with TRBJ2-1, with 9 bases identical to TRBD2. The length of the CDR3 is 16 residues. Germline CDR1 and CDR2: KGHDR and SFDVKD. Trimming removed 0 bases from V and 2 bases from J; junction bases left unmatched: 1.

This clonotype was seen repeatedly, ten times or more. The chain combines TRBV20-1 with TRBJ2-5; TRBD1 might be the D (6 bases). V gave up 1 base and J gave up 2 bases, with 11 bases separating them. This CDR3 region has 14 residues. Per germline, CDR1 DFQATT and CDR2 SNEGSKA (reference sequence). The CDR3: CSARAGQSQETQYF. The CDR3 DNA reads as TGCAGTGCTAGAGCTGGACAGTCGCAAGAGACCCAGTACTTC.

The rearrangement uses TRBV12-3 or TRBV12-4 and TRBJ2-2; perhaps TRBD1 as D (6 bases). The CDR3 extends over 14 amino acids. V lost 8 bases, J lost 1 base, and 11 bases lay in between. CDR3 amino acids: CASWRTENTGELFF. In nucleotides, the CDR3 is TGTGCCAGCTGGCGGACAGAGAACACCGGGGAGCTGTTTTTT.

V gene TRBV20-1 combines with J gene TRBJ2-7; 7 nucleotides align to TRBD2. V lost 5 bases, J lost 3 bases, and 7 bases stayed unmatched. Germline CDR1 reads DFQATT; CDR2 reads SNEGSKA (reference sequence). The CDR3 spans 13 residues. In DNA, the CDR3 is TGCAGTGCTGGGGGGACTAACTACTACGAGCAGTACTTC. The encoded protein is CSAGGTNYYEQYF.

This clonotype was seen a few times. This chain links TRBV6-2 or TRBV6-3 with TRBJ1-1; maybe TRBD1 (5 bases). This CDR3 spans 15 amino acids. Trimming removed 5 bases from V and 6 bases from J, with 19 bases in between. Per the germline V gene, CDR1 is MNHEY and CDR2 is SVGEGT. Written as DNA, the CDR3 is TGTGCCAGCAGTCACCGGGACCGGGGATACCCTGAAGCTTTCTTT. It is translated as CASSHRDRGYPEAFF.

Concerning this clonotype itself: An end of the junction differs from the germline gene, which may be a read error. The chain combines TRBV20-1 with TRBJ2-3; possible D gene TRBD2, 6 bases. The CDR3 covers 14 residues. Germline lookup yields CDR1 DFQATT and CDR2 SNEGSKA (reference sequence). The CDR3 nucleotides read TGCAGTGCCAGAGTTGGGGCGGGACGAGATACGCAGTATTTT. Its translation is CSARVGAGRDTQYF.

The V call is TRBV14, the J call TRBJ1-2; D gene unclear. This CDR3 has 17 amino acids. Looked up from germline, CDR1 is SGHDN and CDR2 is FVKESK. Trimming removed 0 bases at V and 5 bases at J, with 19 bases between. The CDR3 region has the DNA TGTGCCAGCAGCCAAGATAGGATGGCGTTCAGATGGTATGGCTACACCTTC. Its protein is CASSQDRMAFRWYGYTF.

The V and J genes are TRBV15 and TRBJ2-1; 9 bases map to TRBD2. Germline CDR1 and CDR2: LNHNV and YYDKDF (reference sequence). CDR3 length equals 16 residues. V gave up 1 base and J gave up 2 bases; unmatched junction bases: 3. The CDR3 loop is CATSRGAGGTYNEQFF. The CDR3 nucleotides are TGTGCCACCAGCAGAGGAGCGGGGGGAACCTACAATGAGCAGTTCTTC.

This clonotype was found a few times. The chain is built from TRBV7-8 and TRBJ2-7; a possible D gene is TRBD2 (6 bases). Germline values: CDR1 SGHVS, CDR2 FQNEAQ. V lost 4 bases to trimming and J lost 6 bases, with 16 bases between them. This CDR3 has 14 amino acids. The CDR3 coding sequence is TGTGCCAGCAGCTCCCTGGGGGGTGTTGGCGAGCAGTACTTC. This sequence encodes CASSSLGGVGEQYF.

The sample holds a few counts of this clonotype. The chain couples TRBV5-6 to TRBJ2-5; D is undetermined. The V end was cut by 0 bases, the J end by 5 bases, with 14 bases between. CDR1 is SGHDT, CDR2 YYEEEE, per germline. The CDR3 contains 15 residues. CDR3 DNA: TGTGCCAGCAGCTTGGTGGGAAATCCCCACGAGACCCAGTACTTC. Protein: CASSLVGNPHETQYF.

The genes are TRBV4-1 and TRBJ2-1; 14 nucleotides agree with TRBD2. J gave up 9 bases and V 0 bases, and 7 bases lay outside the gene matches. Germline values: CDR1 MGHRA, CDR2 YSYEKL. This CDR3 spans 17 amino acids. CDR3 residues: CASSQELTSGGAVEQFF. DNA for the CDR3: TGCGCCAGCAGCCAAGAACTGACTAGCGGGGGGGCAGTTGAGCAGTTCTTC.

This chain connects TRBV6-6 to TRBJ1-1, with D perhaps TRBD1 (5 bases). Germline V lookup: CDR1 MNHNY, CDR2 SVGAGI (reference sequence). Trimming removed 0 bases at V and 3 bases at J, with 11 bases between. The CDR3 runs 15 residues. CDR3 DNA: TGTGCCAGCAGTTACTCGAGGGCGGGGGACACTGAAGCTTTCTTT. It translates to CASSYSRAGDTEAFF.

V is TRBV19 and J is TRBJ2-7; D remains unclear. The V and J ends lost 11 bases and 2 bases respectively, with 19 bases between them. Germline V CDR1 and CDR2: LNHDA, SQIVND (reference sequence). The CDR3 has 14 amino acids. The CDR3 sequence: CASSPATVPYEQYF. CDR3 DNA: TGTGCCTCGAGCCCGGCTACCGTACCCTACGAGCAGTACTTC.

The chain links TRBV6-5 to TRBJ2-2, with 10 bases fitting TRBD1. This CDR3 has 18 amino acids. Germline trimming cut 6 bases from V and 3 bases from J; bases unmatched to any gene: 13. Germline CDR1 and CDR2: MNHEY and SVGAGI. The chain's CDR3 is CASSRDRPGQGYTGELFF. CDR3 DNA sequence: TGTGCCAGCAGCCGCGACCGTCCGGGACAGGGGTACACCGGGGAGCTGTTTTTT.

The table lists this clonotype with a few counts. This chain connects TRBV12-3 or TRBV12-4 to TRBJ1-3; tentative D call: TRBD1 (5 bases). Trimming shortened V by 4 bases and J by 0 bases, and 13 bases separated the two germline ends. The CDR3 sequence is 16 residues long. The DNA of the CDR3 is TGTGCCAGCAGTTCGCCCGACAGCGACTCTGGAAACACCATATATTTT. Its translation is CASSSPDSDSGNTIYF.

The chain combines TRBV5-6 with TRBJ2-1; 10 bases map to TRBD2. The junction had 7 bases not matched to a gene; V was cut back by 2 bases and J by 8 bases. The CDR3 is 15 residues long. CDR1 is SGHDT and CDR2 is YYEEEE in the germline V gene. This chain's CDR3 is CASSFSSGRGYEQFF. CDR3 bases: TGTGCCAGCAGCTTCTCTAGCGGGAGAGGTTATGAGCAGTTCTTC. Using reference TRBV5-6 and TRBJ2-1 for the parts outside the CDR3, the full variable domain is DAGVTQSPTHLIKTRGQQVTLRCSPKSGHDTVSWYQQALGQGPQFIFQYYEEEERQRGNFPDRFSGHQFPNYSSELNVNALLLGDSALYLCASSFSSGRGYEQFFGPGTRLTVL.

The V gene is TRBV29-1, the J gene TRBJ1-6; 10 nucleotides match TRBD1. The junction had 5 bases not matched to a gene; V was cut back by 3 bases and J by 15 bases. CDR1 SQVTM and CDR2 ANQGSEA come from the germline V gene. The CDR3 has 12 amino acids. CDR3: CSVESGTGDLHF. For the CDR3, the DNA is TGCAGCGTTGAGTCCGGGACAGGGGACCTCCACTTT.

This clonotype was detected only a few times. V is TRBV7-9 and J is TRBJ2-3; D possibly uses TRBD1 or TRBD2 (5 bases each). Per germline, CDR1 SEHNR and CDR2 FQNEAQ (reference sequence). Deletions cut 5 bases from V and 5 bases from J, with 14 bases between. This CDR3 comprises 14 residues. The CDR3 DNA follows: TGTGCCAGCAGCCTCGGGACCCAGGAAGATACGCAGTATTTT. Residues: CASSLGTQEDTQYF.

The J gene is TRBJ1-1, the V gene TRBV29-1; D is unresolved. The ends were cut back, 5 bases at V and 1 base at J, with 8 bases in the middle. Looked up from germline, CDR1 is SQVTM and CDR2 is ANQGSEA. The CDR3 totals 12 residues. As DNA, the CDR3 is TGCAGCGTTTTCCCGGGGAACACTGAAGCTTTCTTT. It yields the protein CSVFPGNTEAFF.

This clonotype was picked up a small number of times. The chain couples TRBV7-6 to TRBJ2-1; 7 nucleotides agree with TRBD1. V lost 4 bases to trimming and J lost 9 bases; unmatched junction nucleotides: 9. Germline values: CDR1 SGHVS, CDR2 FNYEAQ. The CDR3 length is 14 residues. This CDR3 is CASSSPDRAREQFF. The CDR3 DNA reads TGTGCCAGCAGCTCCCCTGACAGGGCCCGTGAGCAGTTCTTC. Full variable domain (outside the CDR3, taken from reference TRBV7-6 and TRBJ2-1): GAGVSQSPRYKVTKRGQDVALRCDPISGHVSLYWYRQALGQGPEFLTYFNYEAQQDKSGLPNDRFSAERPEGSISTLTIQRTEQRDSAMYRCASSSPDRAREQFFGPGTRLTVL.

CDR3 sequence: CASSLLAGGPGDEQFF. The CDR3 region has the DNA TGTGCCAGCAGCTTACTAGCGGGAGGGCCTGGGGATGAGCAGTTCTTC. The chain is built from TRBV7-3 and TRBJ2-1, with 12 bases identical to TRBD2. This CDR3 has 16 amino acids. V lost 2 bases to trimming and J lost 8 bases; unmatched junction nucleotides: 7. The germline CDR1 and CDR2 sequences are SGHTA and FQGTGA.

The CDR3 DNA follows: TGTGCCAGCAGCTTAGGGGTGACCGGGACAGGTTCCTACGAGCAGTACTTC. It codes for CASSLGVTGTGSYEQYF. This chain uses TRBV7-9 with TRBJ2-7; 8 bases are shared with TRBD1. Losses at the gene ends were 1 base for V and 1 base for J; bases not matched to a gene: 9. Germline-derived CDR1 and CDR2 are SEHNR and FQNEAQ (reference sequence). This CDR3 is built from 17 residues. The whole variable domain, filled in from reference TRBV7-9 and TRBJ2-7, reads DTGVSQNPRHKITKRGQNVTFRCDPISEHNRLYWYRQTLGQGPEFLTYFQNEAQLEKSRLLSDRFSAERPKGSFSTLEIQRTEQGDSAMYLCASSLGVTGTGSYEQYFGPGTRLTVT.